This TCR beta chain derives from a study of OX40 agonist ivuxolimab in advanced cancers. Overall study context: The patients' treatment was ivuxolimab, an agonistic anti-OX40 (CD134) antibody.

Patients who had autoimmune disease history or got systemic immunosuppression were left out. General study results and limits: Both CD4+ and CD8+ T cell populations in blood had undergone clonal expansion by week 6 at 0.1 to 3.0 mg/kg.

On this clone: Its antigen is currently unknown.

CDR1 and CDR2 from the germline V gene are SGHTA and FQGNSA. The CDR3 covers 17 residues. V shed 2 bases and J 4 bases; nucleotides not matched to a gene: 9. Clones were read by immunoSEQ multiplex PCR, and TCRdb kept only the in-frame ones, dropping some. The table records about 70,000 clones, about four fifths of them present only once. The V and J genes are TRBV7-2 and TRBJ2-3; 10 bases fit TRBD2. Specimen: CD4+ or CD8+ T cells sorted from blood, collected in a trial of the OX40 agonist ivuxolimab. The TCR was taken from an adult with an advanced solid tumor such as melanoma, head and neck, liver or kidney cancer. The CDR3 spells CASSLKSSGSFADTQYF. Written as DNA, the CDR3 is TGTGCCAGCAGCTTAAAGTCTAGCGGGAGTTTCGCAGATACGCAGTATTTT.